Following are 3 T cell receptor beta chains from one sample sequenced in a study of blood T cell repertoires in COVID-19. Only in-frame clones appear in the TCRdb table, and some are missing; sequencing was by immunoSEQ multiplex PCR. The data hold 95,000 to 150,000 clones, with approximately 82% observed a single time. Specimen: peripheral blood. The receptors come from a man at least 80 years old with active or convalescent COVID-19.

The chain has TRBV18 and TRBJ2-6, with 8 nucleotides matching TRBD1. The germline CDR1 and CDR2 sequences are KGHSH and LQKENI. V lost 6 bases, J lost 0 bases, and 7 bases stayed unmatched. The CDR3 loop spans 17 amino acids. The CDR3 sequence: CASSRGQGTSGANVLTF. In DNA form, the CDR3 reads TGTGCCAGCTCGCGTGGACAGGGCACCTCTGGGGCCAACGTCCTGACTTTC.

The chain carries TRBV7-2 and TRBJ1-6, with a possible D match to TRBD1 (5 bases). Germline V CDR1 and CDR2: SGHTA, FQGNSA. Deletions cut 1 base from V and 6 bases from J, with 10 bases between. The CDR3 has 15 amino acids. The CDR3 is CASSLEGRVNSPLHF. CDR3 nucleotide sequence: TGTGCCAGCAGCTTAGAAGGCAGGGTTAATTCACCCCTCCACTTT.

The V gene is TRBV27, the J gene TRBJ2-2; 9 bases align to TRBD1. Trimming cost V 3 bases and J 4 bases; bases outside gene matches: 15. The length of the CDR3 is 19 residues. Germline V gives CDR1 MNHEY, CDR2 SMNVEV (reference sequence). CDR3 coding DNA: TGTGCCAGCAGTTTCTGGGGAACAGGGGGCCACCGGGGCACCGGGGAGCTGTTTTTT. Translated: CASSFWGTGGHRGTGELFF.